A selection of T cell receptor beta chains follows, all from one sample in a study of blood T cell repertoires in COVID-19. The repertoire was sequenced with immunoSEQ multiplex PCR; TCRdb's copy has only in-frame clones and lacks some. The profile covers just over 300,000 clones, with 75% to 90% appearing a single time and roughly 2% taken by the ten largest. The sequenced sample was PBMCs or T cells enriched from blood (not recorded which). Source of these receptors: a man aged 25-45 years who had recovered from COVID-19. Each CDR3 is given without its conserved first and last residue. The order of the fields is V gene, J gene, CDR3 protein.

TRBV4-2	TRBJ1-4	ASSQDERTGVEKLF
TRBV27	TRBJ1-1	ASSSLGVHTEAF
TRBV4-3	TRBJ2-1	ASSHEPRTSGGEYNEQF
TRBV11-2	TRBJ2-7	ASSLQGSYEQY
TRBV10-3	TRBJ1-2	AISGGRGSGYT
TRBV6-4	TRBJ1-5	ASSEDTNQPQH
TRBV7-8	TRBJ2-7	ASSFRRVSYEQY
TRBV5-4	TRBJ1-2	ASSQGIANYGYT
TRBV14	TRBJ2-2	ASSQGEGKLF
TRBV5-1	TRBJ2-7	ASSLEQGAPAGEQY
TRBV10-3	TRBJ2-7	AVNRDRGDEQY
TRBV27	TRBJ2-7	ASSRRQGAYEQY
TRBV9	TRBJ2-7	ASSSRDSSYEQY
TRBV7-3	TRBJ2-3	ASSSNVNPSRQGRGDTQY
TRBV6-6	TRBJ1-3	ASSYGQTSGNTIY
TRBV5-1	TRBJ1-1	ASSFTAQNTEAF
TRBV5-5	TRBJ2-7	ASSLGPTYEQY
TRBV6-1	TRBJ2-3	ASSVPPWGGTDTQY
TRBV18	TRBJ1-5	ASSLAVAGFGGQPQH
TRBV3-1/TRBV3-2	TRBJ1-1	ASSLTAMNTEAF
TRBV19	TRBJ1-3	ASSSRQTFSGNTIY
TRBV19	TRBJ2-1	ASSSGTSGRYNEQF